This T cell receptor (beta chain) was sequenced during a study of T cells after posttransplantation cyclophosphamide. Produced via immunoSEQ multiplex PCR; TCRdb's table is partial and in-frame only. Altogether approximately 8,000 clones were found in the sample, and no singletons occur. This clone ranks as medium-sized. Its antigen is undetermined. Germline CDR1 and CDR2: SEHNR and FQNEAQ (reference sequence). V dropped 5 bases and J dropped 3 bases, with 10 bases sitting between them. CDR3 size: 13 residues. Cyclophosphamide on days +3 and +4 followed busulfan-fludarabine conditioning and a marrow graft. Study-wide results and caveats: Blood and skin or GI T cell repertoires showed limited TRB overlap. Later post-transplant blood repertoires were often dominated by donor CD8+ memory clones.

The clonotype comes from a male patient younger than 45 who received an allogeneic stem cell transplant from an unrelated donor, was CMV-positive, and had acute and chronic GVHD. The graft donor may account for some of the T cells. This chain uses TRBV7-9 with TRBJ1-1; perhaps TRBD1 as D (5 bases). The sequences come from PBMCs, collected after an allogeneic stem cell transplant with post-transplant cyclophosphamide. CDR3 DNA sequence: TGTGCCAGCAGCCCCTCCAGGGACACTGAAGCTTTCTTT. Its translation: CASSPSRDTEAFF. Full variable domain (remainder filled in from reference TRBV7-9 and TRBJ1-1): DTGVSQNPRHKITKRGQNVTFRCDPISEHNRLYWYRQTLGQGPEFLTYFQNEAQLEKSRLLSDRFSAERPKGSFSTLEIQRTEQGDSAMYLCASSPSRDTEAFFGQGTRLTVV.